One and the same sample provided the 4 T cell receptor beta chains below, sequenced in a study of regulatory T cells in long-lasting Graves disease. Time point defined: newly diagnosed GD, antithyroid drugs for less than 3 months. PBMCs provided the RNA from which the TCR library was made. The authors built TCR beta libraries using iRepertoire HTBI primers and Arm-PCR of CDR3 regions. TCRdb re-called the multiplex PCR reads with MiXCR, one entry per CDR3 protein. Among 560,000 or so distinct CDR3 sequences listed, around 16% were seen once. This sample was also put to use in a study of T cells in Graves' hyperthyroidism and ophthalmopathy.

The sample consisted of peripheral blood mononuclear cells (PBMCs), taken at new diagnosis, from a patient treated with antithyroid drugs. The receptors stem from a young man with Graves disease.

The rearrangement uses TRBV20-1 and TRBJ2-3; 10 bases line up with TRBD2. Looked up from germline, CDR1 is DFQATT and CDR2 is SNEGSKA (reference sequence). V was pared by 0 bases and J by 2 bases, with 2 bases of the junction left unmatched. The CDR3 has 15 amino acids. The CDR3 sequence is CSARDLAGATDTQYF. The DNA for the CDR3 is TGCAGTGCTAGAGATCTAGCGGGAGCCACAGATACGCAGTATTTT.

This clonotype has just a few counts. The DNA for the CDR3 is TGCAGCGTTGAATCCCAGGACAGTTCCTACGAGCAGTACTTC. Translated, it gives CSVESQDSSYEQYF. The chain employs TRBV29-1 and TRBJ2-7, with a weak D call TRBD1 (6 bases). The ends were cut back, 2 bases at V and 1 base at J, with 12 bases in the middle. The CDR3 is 14 amino acids. Germline-derived CDR1 and CDR2 are SQVTM and ANQGSEA.

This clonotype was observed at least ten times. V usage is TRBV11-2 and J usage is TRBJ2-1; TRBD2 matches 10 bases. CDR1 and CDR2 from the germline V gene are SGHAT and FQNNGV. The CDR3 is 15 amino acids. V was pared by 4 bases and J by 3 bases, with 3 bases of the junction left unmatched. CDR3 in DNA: TGTGCCAGCAGCTCGTCTAGCGGGAGCTACAATGAGCAGTTCTTC. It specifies CASSSSSGSYNEQFF.

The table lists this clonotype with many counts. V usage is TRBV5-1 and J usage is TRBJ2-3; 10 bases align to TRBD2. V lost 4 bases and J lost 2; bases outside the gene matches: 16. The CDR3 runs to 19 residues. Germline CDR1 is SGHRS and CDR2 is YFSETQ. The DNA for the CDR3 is TGCGCCAGCAGCCCCGGGACTAGCGCAAAGCGTTCTATCACAGATACGCAGTATTTT. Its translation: CASSPGTSAKRSITDTQYF.